A few counts support the clone carrying this TCR beta chain. No antigen is known for it. Tagging with unique molecular identifiers was applied to individual cDNA molecules. MiXCR was run by TCRdb on the 5' RACE reads, yielding one entry per CDR3 protein. Among approximately 89,000 distinct CDR3 sequences listed, over 11% were seen once. These data originate in a study of early T cells in non-severe SARS-CoV-2 infection. Study details: Unsorted whole blood bulk RNA was sequenced, with unpaired chains. General study points: Private and CD4 specificities were missed by VDJdb matching, which favored anti-spike CD8 responses.

The CDR3 sequence is 15 residues long. Germline lookup yields CDR1 MNHNS and CDR2 SASEGT. V was cut by 5 bases and J by 0 bases, with 12 bases left in between. The chain carries TRBV6-1 and TRBJ2-3; D unresolved. The source of this sequence is an adult who was a healthcare worker with PCR-confirmed SARS-CoV-2 infection or an uninfected control (not recorded which). The source material was whole blood. CDR3 protein: CASSSGFGSTDTQYF. In nucleotides, the CDR3 is TGTGCCAGCAGTTCGGGTTTTGGTAGCACAGATACGCAGTATTTT.